The next 31 T cell receptor beta chains were all read from a single sample in a study of blood T cell repertoires in COVID-19. Repertoires were generated with immunoSEQ multiplex PCR, while TCRdb's copy carries only in-frame clones and drops some. The sample includes 200,000 to 250,000 clones, about 90% of them seen just once. Sequenced sample: PBMCs or T cells enriched from blood (not recorded which). The receptors derive from a man aged 25 to 40 who had been exposed to COVID-19.

The chain combines TRBV30 with TRBJ1-1; D gene uncertain. The CDR3 runs to 14 residues. Germline CDR1 reads GTSNPN; CDR2 reads SVGIG (reference sequence). V was cut by 1 base and J by 1 base, with 10 bases left in between. In DNA form, the CDR3 reads TGTGCCTGGAGTGCCGACATCGGGAACACTGAAGCTTTCTTT. This gives the protein CAWSADIGNTEAFF.

This clone came up once. The genes are TRBV7-2 and TRBJ2-7; D possibly corresponds to TRBD1 (6 bases). V was clipped by 5 bases and J by 5 bases, with 19 bases between them. Per germline, CDR1 SGHTA and CDR2 FQGNSA. This CDR3 has 15 amino acids. For the CDR3, the DNA is TGTGCCAGCAGCCCACAGGGTTGGCGGCAGGACGAGCAGTACTTC. Its protein is CASSPQGWRQDEQYF.

This sequence joins TRBV5-1 and TRBJ2-7; D possibly corresponds to TRBD2 (7 bases). V was pared by 0 bases and J by 2 bases, with 15 bases between. This CDR3 is built from 16 residues. The germline V gene has CDR1 SGHRS and CDR2 YFSETQ. CDR3 residues: CASSLASAGATYEQYF. CDR3 nucleotide sequence: TGCGCCAGCAGCTTGGCCTCGGCGGGGGCAACCTACGAGCAGTACTTC.

The V and J genes are TRBV11-3 and TRBJ2-3; D is perhaps TRBD1 (5 bases). Germline V gene sequence: CDR1 SGHNT, CDR2 YENEEA. Trimming pared 2 bases from V and 0 bases from J, leaving 18 bases between. This CDR3 comprises 18 residues. CDR3 in DNA: TGTGCCAGCAGCTTAAGAACAGGTGGGGCCTCTAGCACAGATACGCAGTATTTT. Its protein product is CASSLRTGGASSTDTQYF.

This clone was recorded only once. The genes are TRBV18 and TRBJ1-1; 8 positions match TRBD1. The CDR3 is made up of 18 amino acids. Germline trimming cut 0 bases from V and 0 bases from J; bases unmatched to any gene: 9. Per germline, CDR1 KGHSH and CDR2 LQKENI. The chain's CDR3 is CASSPPRAQGAMNTEAFF. DNA of the CDR3: TGTGCCAGCTCACCACCGCGGGCTCAGGGGGCGATGAACACTGAAGCTTTCTTT.

The chain has TRBV6-4 and TRBJ1-2; 7 bases map to TRBD1. The CDR3 extends over 13 amino acids. CDR1 is MRHNA and CDR2 is SNTAGT in the germline V gene. The V gene end was trimmed by 4 bases and the J gene end by 6 bases; junction bases not matched to a gene: 5. CDR3 nucleotides: TGTGCCAGCAGTGGACAGGGAATTGATGGCTACACCTTC. Translated: CASSGQGIDGYTF.

This chain links TRBV7-9 with TRBJ2-7; D is ambiguous. Trimming shortened V by 4 bases and J by 4 bases, and 5 bases separated the two germline ends. The CDR3 consists of 11 residues. Germline-derived CDR1 and CDR2 are SEHNR and FQNEAQ (reference sequence). The CDR3 sequence is CASSSLYEQYF. The CDR3, as DNA: TGTGCCAGCAGCTCCCTTTACGAGCAGTACTTC.

This clone showed up many times. The chain couples TRBV9 to TRBJ2-7; TRBD1 might be the D (6 bases). CDR1 SGDLS and CDR2 YYNGEE come from the germline V gene. The germline V and J ends were trimmed by 3 bases and 2 bases, with 9 bases remaining between them. This CDR3 is built from 13 residues. The CDR3 sequence: CASSEGQTYEQYF. CDR3 in DNA: TGTGCCAGCAGCGAGGGACAAACCTACGAGCAGTACTTC.

CDR3 region: CASSPEGETSTDTQYF. The CDR3 DNA sequence: TGCGCCAGCAGCCCCGAGGGCGAGACTAGCACAGATACGCAGTATTTT. The gene calls are TRBV5-1 and TRBJ2-3, with D possibly TRBD2 on 5 matching bases. Trimming pared 4 bases from V and 0 bases from J, leaving 15 bases between. The CDR3 has 16 amino acids. The germline CDR1 and CDR2 sequences are SGHRS and YFSETQ.

The chain links TRBV5-4 to TRBJ2-5; D is ambiguous. This CDR3 has 15 amino acids. Trimming took 0 bases from V and 2 from J, leaving 11 bases between them. CDR1 is SGHNT, CDR2 YYREEE, per germline (reference sequence). Written as DNA, the CDR3 is TGTGCCAGCAGCTTGGATGGATACAGTCAAGAGACCCAGTACTTC. Amino acid sequence: CASSLDGYSQETQYF. Full variable domain (outside the CDR3, taken from reference TRBV5-4 and TRBJ2-5): ETGVTQSPTHLIKTRGQQVTLRCSSQSGHNTVSWYQQALGQGPQFIFQYYREEENGRGNFPPRFSGLQFPNYSSELNVNALELDDSALYLCASSLDGYSQETQYFGPGTRLLVL.

This sequence joins TRBV2 and TRBJ1-2; TRBD1 aligns across 9 bases. The CDR3 runs to 14 residues. Germline loops: CDR1 SNHLY, CDR2 FYNNEI. The trim removed 6 bases at V and 5 bases at J, leaving 7 bases unmatched. The chain's CDR3 is CASSEQGARYGYTF. Written as DNA, the CDR3 is TGTGCCAGCAGCGAACAGGGGGCGCGATATGGCTACACCTTC. The whole variable domain, remainder taken from reference TRBV2 and TRBJ1-2, is EPEVTQTPSHQVTQMGQEVILRCVPISNHLYFYWYRQILGQKVEFLVSFYNNEISEKSEIFDDQFSVERPDGSNFTLKIRSTKLEDSAMYFCASSEQGARYGYTFGSGTRLTVV.

V gene TRBV6-2 or TRBV6-3 combines with J gene TRBJ1-5, with D maybe TRBD1 (6 bases). The V end was cut by 4 bases, the J end by 0 bases, with 19 bases between. Germline V lookup: CDR1 MNHEY, CDR2 SVGEGT. CDR3 length: 18 amino acids. The CDR3 region is CASSSPPGGWDSNQPQHF. DNA for the CDR3: TGTGCCAGCAGTTCCCCCCCGGGGGGCTGGGATAGCAATCAGCCCCAGCATTTT.

The CDR3 is CASSSGSRQPQHF. The CDR3 region has the DNA TGTGCCAGCAGTTCAGGGTCGCGGCAGCCCCAGCATTTT. The V call is TRBV6-2 or TRBV6-3, the J call TRBJ1-5; D perhaps matches TRBD1 (5 bases). V gave up 4 bases and J gave up 7 bases, with 11 bases separating them. Germline-derived CDR1 and CDR2 are MNHEY and SVGEGT. The CDR3 runs to 13 residues.

This sequence joins TRBV7-6 and TRBJ1-2, with 7 bases fitting TRBD1. The CDR3 runs to 16 residues. V was pared by 1 base and J by 2 bases, with 7 bases of the junction left unmatched. Germline CDR1 is SGHVS and CDR2 is FNYEAQ. CDR3 amino acids: CASSLVIGGANYGYTF. The CDR3 DNA reads TGTGCCAGCAGCTTAGTAATAGGGGGCGCAAACTATGGCTACACCTTC.

This chain uses TRBV19 with TRBJ2-2; D is uncertain. The V end was cut by 7 bases, the J end by 4 bases, with 7 bases between. This CDR3 comprises 12 residues. Germline assignment: CDR1 LNHDA and CDR2 SQIVND (reference sequence). Here the CDR3 reads CASNFGTGELFF. CDR3 DNA: TGTGCCAGTAATTTCGGCACCGGGGAGCTGTTTTTT. Looking up the rest from reference TRBV19 and TRBJ2-2 gives the full variable domain: DGGITQSPKYLFRKEGQNVTLSCEQNLNHDAMYWYRQDPGQGLRLIYYSQIVNDFQKGDIAEGYSVSREKKESFPLTVTSAQKNPTAFYLCASNFGTGELFFGEGSRLTVL.

J is TRBJ2-1 and V is TRBV5-4; 9 nucleotides agree with TRBD2. The CDR3 sequence is 14 residues long. Germline assignment: CDR1 SGHNT and CDR2 YYREEE (reference sequence). J lost 9 bases, V lost 5 bases, and 9 bases had no gene match. The CDR3 bases are TGTGCCAGCAGAAAGGCGGGGGGGTCGCTTGAGCAGTTCTTC. The encoded protein is CASRKAGGSLEQFF.

V gene TRBV20-1 combines with J gene TRBJ2-1; 8 bases align to TRBD1. Germline CDR1 is DFQATT and CDR2 is SNEGSKA (reference sequence). This CDR3 comprises 14 residues. V lost 3 bases and J lost 9; bases outside the gene matches: 10. CDR3 bases: TGCAGTGCTAGTAGAATTGGACAGGGTACTGAGCAGTTCTTC. Translation gives CSASRIGQGTEQFF.

The rearrangement uses TRBV7-9 and TRBJ2-3; tentatively, D is TRBD2 (5 bases). The CDR3 loop spans 14 amino acids. V gave up 2 bases and J gave up 3 bases, with 9 bases separating them. In germline, CDR1 is SEHNR, CDR2 FQNEAQ (reference sequence). CDR3 DNA sequence: TGTGCCAGCAGCTTACCCCTAGCAACAGATACGCAGTATTTT. It yields the protein CASSLPLATDTQYF.

This sequence joins TRBV19 and TRBJ2-7, with D uncertain. Between the trimmed V and J ends, which lost 5 bases and 2 bases, there was a span of 10 bases. The CDR3 consists of 13 residues. The V gene's germline CDR1 is LNHDA and CDR2 SQIVND (reference sequence). In DNA, the CDR3 is TGTGCCAGTAGTGGTGGAGTAGCCTACGAGCAGTACTTC. Residues: CASSGGVAYEQYF.

The chain is built from TRBV3-1 (or the pseudogene TRBV3-2) and TRBJ1-5; 7 nucleotides line up with TRBD1. Germline V gives CDR1 LGHDT, CDR2 YNNKEL (reference sequence). CDR3 length equals 15 residues. J lost 0 bases, V lost 4 bases, and 3 bases had no gene match. In DNA, the CDR3 is TGTGCCAGCAGCCGGGGACAGCATAGCAATCAGCCCCAGCATTTT. Protein product: CASSRGQHSNQPQHF.

J is TRBJ1-6 and V is TRBV6-1; 10 bases fit TRBD1. Trimming cost V 4 bases and J 1 base; bases outside gene matches: 4. This CDR3 comprises 17 residues. Germline CDR1 and CDR2: MNHNS and SASEGT. The CDR3 here is CASSGTGGGSYNSPLHF. The CDR3 region has the DNA TGTGCCAGCAGTGGGACAGGGGGGGGATCCTATAATTCACCCCTCCACTTT.

V is TRBV6-5 and J is TRBJ1-4; D is undetermined. Germline CDR1 is MNHEY and CDR2 is SVGAGI. The CDR3 runs 13 residues. The V gene lost 7 bases and the J gene lost 7 bases, with 13 bases spanning the gap. CDR3 in amino acids: CASNVRGTEKLFF. The CDR3 nucleotides read TGTGCCAGCAATGTGCGGGGTACTGAAAAACTGTTTTTT.

This clone was seen only once. The rearrangement uses TRBV29-1 and TRBJ2-7; a possible D gene is TRBD1 (6 bases). The CDR3 extends over 14 amino acids. V shed 5 bases and J shed 0 bases, with 14 bases lying between them. Germline V gene sequence: CDR1 SQVTM, CDR2 ANQGSEA. The DNA for the CDR3 is TGCAGCGTTCGGACAGAAATGCTCTCCTACGAGCAGTACTTC. Translated: CSVRTEMLSYEQYF.

This clone was observed many times. The chain uses TRBV7-3 and TRBJ2-7, with TRBD2 identical over 9 bases. V was clipped by 1 base and J by 6 bases; unmatched bases: 1. The CDR3 consists of 13 residues. Germline V lookup: CDR1 SGHTA, CDR2 FQGTGA. This CDR3 reads CASSLNSGGEQYF. CDR3 DNA: TGTGCCAGCAGCTTAAATAGCGGGGGCGAGCAGTACTTC. Drawing the rest from reference TRBV7-3 and TRBJ2-7, the complete variable domain is GAGVSQTPSNKVTEKGKYVELRCDPISGHTALYWYRQSLGQGPEFLIYFQGTGAADDSGLPNDRFFAVRPEGSVSTLKIQRTERGDSAVYLCASSLNSGGEQYFGPGTRLTVT.

This clone was counted a single time. V and J are TRBV18 and TRBJ2-7, with TRBD1 matching 8 bases. In germline, CDR1 is KGHSH, CDR2 LQKENI. V dropped 3 bases and J dropped 1; count of bases not matched to a gene: 5. The CDR3 length is 15 residues. The CDR3 loop is CASSPGQGASYEQYF. The DNA of the CDR3 is TGTGCCAGCTCACCCGGCCAGGGGGCTTCCTACGAGCAGTACTTC.

About this clone itself: The same CDR3 is also encoded by other DNA sequences in this sample. This chain connects TRBV6-1 to TRBJ1-1, with D possibly matching TRBD1 (5 bases). The CDR3 runs 14 residues. Per the germline V gene, CDR1 is MNHNS and CDR2 is SASEGT. Between the trimmed V and J ends, which lost 1 base and 1 base, there was a span of 7 bases. The CDR3 is CASSEVGANTEAFF. CDR3 coding DNA: TGTGCCAGCAGTGAAGTTGGGGCGAACACTGAAGCTTTCTTT.

J is TRBJ1-5 and V is TRBV19; maybe TRBD1 (5 bases). CDR1 is LNHDA, CDR2 SQIVND, per germline (reference sequence). CDR3 length: 15 amino acids. Deletions cut 5 bases from V and 1 base from J, with 12 bases between. CDR3 region: CASSVGEASNQPQHF. CDR3 sequence (DNA): TGTGCCAGTAGTGTAGGGGAGGCCAGCAATCAGCCCCAGCATTTT.

The CDR3 bases are TGTGCCAGCAGCCGACAGTTGACTAATGAAAAACTGTTTTTT. As protein: CASSRQLTNEKLFF. J is TRBJ1-4 and V is TRBV11-2, with a tentative D call TRBD1 (5 bases). Trimming stripped 5 bases from V and 2 bases from J, with 9 bases between. Germline V gene sequence: CDR1 SGHAT, CDR2 FQNNGV. The CDR3 covers 14 residues.

This clone was detected once. CDR3 sequence reads: CASSIFSGVRKDTQYF. CDR3 coding DNA: TGTGCCAGCAGCATATTTAGCGGGGTAAGAAAAGATACGCAGTATTTT. This rearrangement joins TRBV21-1 to TRBJ2-3; TRBD2, as called in the table, went unchecked against the DNA. TRBV21-1 is reported as a pseudogene. This CDR3 has 16 amino acids.

V gene TRBV6-5 combines with J gene TRBJ1-6, with D hard to call. CDR1 and CDR2 (germline): MNHEY, SVGAGI. V lost 5 bases to trimming and J lost 6 bases, with 8 bases between them. This CDR3 spans 13 amino acids. CDR3 nucleotides: TGTGCCAGCAGTATAGAGGGTAATTCACCCCTCCACTTT. It codes for CASSIEGNSPLHF.

The genes are TRBV5-8 and TRBJ1-6, with TRBD1 matching 8 bases. Losses at the gene ends were 8 bases for V and 8 bases for J; bases not matched to a gene: 12. CDR1 is SGHTS, CDR2 YDEGEE, per germline. The length of the CDR3 is 15 residues. The CDR3 sequence is CARGQGRVSDSPLHF. CDR3 coding DNA: TGTGCCAGAGGACAGGGACGTGTCTCGGATTCACCCCTCCACTTT.